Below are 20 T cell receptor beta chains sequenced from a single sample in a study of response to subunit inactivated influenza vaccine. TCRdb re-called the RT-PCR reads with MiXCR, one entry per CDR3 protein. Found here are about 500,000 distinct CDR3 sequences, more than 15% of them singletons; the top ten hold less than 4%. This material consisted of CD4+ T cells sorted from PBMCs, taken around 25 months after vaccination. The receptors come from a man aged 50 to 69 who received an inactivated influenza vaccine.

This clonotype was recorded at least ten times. The CDR3 DNA follows: TGCGCCAGCAGCCCCCCGGGACAGTGGTACGAGCAGTACTTC. Protein product: CASSPPGQWYEQYF. J is TRBJ2-7 and V is TRBV5-1; the match to TRBD1 covers 7 bases. The ends lost 4 bases at V and 4 bases at J; junction bases unmatched: 8. Germline V gene lookup returns CDR1 SGHRS and CDR2 YFSETQ. The CDR3 runs 14 residues.

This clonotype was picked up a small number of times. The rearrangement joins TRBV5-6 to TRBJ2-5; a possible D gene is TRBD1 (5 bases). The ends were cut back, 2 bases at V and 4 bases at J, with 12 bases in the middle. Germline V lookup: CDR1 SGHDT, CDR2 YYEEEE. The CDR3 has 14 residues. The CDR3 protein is CASSFYRSPETQYF. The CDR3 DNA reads TGTGCCAGCAGCTTTTACAGGAGTCCAGAGACCCAGTACTTC.

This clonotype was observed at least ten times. Written as DNA, the CDR3 is TGTGCCAGCAGCCAGGTTTTGCGGGGGATCACCGGGGAGCTGTTTTTT. Protein sequence: CASSQVLRGITGELFF. The chain combines TRBV3-1 with TRBJ2-2; TRBD2 agrees at 7 bases. CDR1 LGHDT and CDR2 YNNKEL come from the germline V gene (reference sequence). This CDR3 contains 16 residues. Trimming at V came to 3 bases and at J to 4 bases, leaving 8 bases not matched to a gene. Complete variable domain (other parts from reference TRBV3-1 and TRBJ2-2): DTAVSQTPKYLVTQMGNDKSIKCEQNLGHDTMYWYKQDSKKFLKIMFSYNNKELIINETVPNRFSPKSPDKAHLNLHINSLELGDSAVYFCASSQVLRGITGELFFGEGSRLTVL.

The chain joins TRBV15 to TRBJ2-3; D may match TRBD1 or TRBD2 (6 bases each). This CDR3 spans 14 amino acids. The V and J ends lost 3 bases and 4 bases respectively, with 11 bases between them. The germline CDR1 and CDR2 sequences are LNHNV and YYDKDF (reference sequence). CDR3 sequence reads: CATSRDGGSDTQYF. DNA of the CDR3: TGTGCCACCAGCAGGGACGGGGGCTCAGATACGCAGTATTTT.

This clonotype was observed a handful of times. CDR3 protein: CSGGQSGQETQYF. CDR3 nucleotides: TGCAGCGGAGGACAGTCGGGCCAAGAGACCCAGTACTTC. This chain links TRBV29-1 with TRBJ2-5; D might be TRBD1 (6 bases). V lost 7 bases and J lost 1, with 13 bases in between. Germline-derived CDR1 and CDR2 are SQVTM and ANQGSEA. The CDR3 sequence is 13 residues long.

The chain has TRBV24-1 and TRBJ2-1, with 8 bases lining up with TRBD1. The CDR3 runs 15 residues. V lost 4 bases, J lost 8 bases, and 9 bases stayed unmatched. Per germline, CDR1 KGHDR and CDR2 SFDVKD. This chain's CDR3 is CATSDPNGTGDEQFF. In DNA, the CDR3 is TGTGCCACCAGTGACCCGAATGGGACAGGCGATGAGCAGTTCTTC.

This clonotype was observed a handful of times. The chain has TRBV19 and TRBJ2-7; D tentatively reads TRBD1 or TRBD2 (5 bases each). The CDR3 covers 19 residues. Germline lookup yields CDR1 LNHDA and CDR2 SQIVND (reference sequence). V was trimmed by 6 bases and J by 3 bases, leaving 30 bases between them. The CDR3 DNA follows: TGTGCCAGTAGCCCCGAACTCCGGGACCGAACTCTGAGGGTCTACGAGCAGTACTTC. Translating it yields CASSPELRDRTLRVYEQYF.

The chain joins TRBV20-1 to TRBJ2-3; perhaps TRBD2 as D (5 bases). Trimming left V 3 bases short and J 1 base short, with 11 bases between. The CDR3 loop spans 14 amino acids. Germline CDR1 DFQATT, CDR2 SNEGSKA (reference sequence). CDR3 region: CSASEGSRTDTQYF. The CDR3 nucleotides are TGCAGTGCTAGTGAAGGGAGTCGCACAGATACGCAGTATTTT.

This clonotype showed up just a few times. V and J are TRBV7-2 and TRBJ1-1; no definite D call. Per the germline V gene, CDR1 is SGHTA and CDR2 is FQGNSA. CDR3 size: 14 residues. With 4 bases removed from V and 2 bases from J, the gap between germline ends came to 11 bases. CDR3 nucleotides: TGTGCCAGCAGCTATCTTAGGGTAAACACTGAAGCTTTCTTT. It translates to CASSYLRVNTEAFF. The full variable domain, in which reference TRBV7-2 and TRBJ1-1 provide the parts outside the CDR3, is GAGVSQSPSNKVTEKGKDVELRCDPISGHTALYWYRQSLGQGLEFLIYFQGNSAPDKSGLPSDRFSAERTGGSVSTLTIQRTQQEDSAVYLCASSYLRVNTEAFFGQGTRLTVV.

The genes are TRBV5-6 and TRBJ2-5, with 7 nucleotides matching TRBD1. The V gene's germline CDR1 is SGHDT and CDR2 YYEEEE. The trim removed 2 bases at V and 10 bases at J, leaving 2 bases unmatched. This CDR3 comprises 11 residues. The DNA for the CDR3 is TGTGCCAGCAGCTTCCGGGACAGCCAGTACTTC. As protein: CASSFRDSQYF.

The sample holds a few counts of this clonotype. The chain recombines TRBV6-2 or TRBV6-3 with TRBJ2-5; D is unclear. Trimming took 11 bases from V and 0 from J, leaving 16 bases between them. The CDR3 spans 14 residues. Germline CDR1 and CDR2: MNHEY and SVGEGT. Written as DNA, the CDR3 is TGTGCCCGCGAGCAGATAAAGTACCAAGAGACCCAGTACTTC. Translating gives CAREQIKYQETQYF.

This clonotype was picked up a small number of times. CDR3 in DNA: TGTGCCAGCAGCCCCAGCGCTTACTACGAGCAGTACTTC. Translating gives CASSPSAYYEQYF. The chain is built from TRBV6-1 and TRBJ2-7; D is ambiguous. V was clipped by 6 bases and J by 3 bases, with 12 bases between them. Germline assignment: CDR1 MNHNS and CDR2 SASEGT. There are 13 residues in the CDR3.

The CDR3 nucleotides are TGCAGTGCTAGAGATGCGAGGGAGGTGTCGGAGACCCAGTACTTC. Encoded protein: CSARDAREVSETQYF. The chain employs TRBV20-1 and TRBJ2-5; perhaps TRBD2 as D (6 bases). Deletions cut 0 bases from V and 5 bases from J, with 16 bases between. Germline CDR1 DFQATT, CDR2 SNEGSKA (reference sequence). The CDR3 is 15 amino acids.

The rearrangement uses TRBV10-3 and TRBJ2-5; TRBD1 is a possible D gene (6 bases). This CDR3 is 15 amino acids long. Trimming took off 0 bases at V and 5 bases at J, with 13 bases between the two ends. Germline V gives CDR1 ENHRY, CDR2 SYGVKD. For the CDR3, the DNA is TGTGCCATCAGTGAGTCGAACAGGGCTTACGAGACCCAGTACTTC. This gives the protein CAISESNRAYETQYF.

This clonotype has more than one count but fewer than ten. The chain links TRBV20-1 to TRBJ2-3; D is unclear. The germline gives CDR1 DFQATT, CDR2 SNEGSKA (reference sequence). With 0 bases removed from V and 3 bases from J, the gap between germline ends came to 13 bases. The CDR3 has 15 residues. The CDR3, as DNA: TGCAGTGCTAGAGATTTTGGAAGAGTGACAGATACGCAGTATTTT. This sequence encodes CSARDFGRVTDTQYF.

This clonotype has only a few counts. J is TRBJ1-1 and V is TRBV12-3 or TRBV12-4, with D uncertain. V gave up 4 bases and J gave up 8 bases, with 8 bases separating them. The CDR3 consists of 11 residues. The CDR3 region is CASSSGREAFF. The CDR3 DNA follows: TGTGCCAGCAGTTCGGGGAGAGAAGCTTTCTTT.

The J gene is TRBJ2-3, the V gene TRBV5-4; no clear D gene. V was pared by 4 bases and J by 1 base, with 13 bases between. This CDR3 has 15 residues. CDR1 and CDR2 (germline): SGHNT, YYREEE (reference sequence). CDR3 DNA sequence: TGTGCCAGCAGCCCCCAAGGGCAGCGCACAGATACGCAGTATTTT. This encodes CASSPQGQRTDTQYF.

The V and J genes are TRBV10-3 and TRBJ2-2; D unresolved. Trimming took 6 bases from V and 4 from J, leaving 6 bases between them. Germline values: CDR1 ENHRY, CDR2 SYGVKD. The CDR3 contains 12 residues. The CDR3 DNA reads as TGTGCCATCAGGCCAGGCACCGGGGAGCTGTTTTTT. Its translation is CAIRPGTGELFF.

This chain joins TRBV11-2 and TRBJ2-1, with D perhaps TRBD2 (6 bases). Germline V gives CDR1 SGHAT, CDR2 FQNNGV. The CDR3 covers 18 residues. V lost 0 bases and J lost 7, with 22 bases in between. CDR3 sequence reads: CASSLDLAGSGKRNEQFF. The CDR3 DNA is TGTGCCAGCAGCTTAGATTTGGCGGGTAGCGGCAAGCGAAATGAGCAGTTCTTC.

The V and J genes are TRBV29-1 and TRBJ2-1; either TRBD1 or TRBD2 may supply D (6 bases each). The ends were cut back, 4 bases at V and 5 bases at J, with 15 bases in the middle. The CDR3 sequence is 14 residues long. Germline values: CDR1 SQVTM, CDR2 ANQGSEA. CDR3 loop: CSVGMGGVNNEQFF. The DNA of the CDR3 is TGCAGCGTTGGAATGGGGGGCGTCAACAATGAGCAGTTCTTC.